This T cell receptor (beta chain) appears in the sequencing data of a study of blood T cell repertoires in COVID-19 (dated by TCRdb to the early 2020s). The study in broad terms: Samples from collaborators originated in the United States, Italy and Spain and spanned both the acute and convalescent phases of COVID-19. A de-identified subject ID, COVID-19 status, age in years and sex were almost always included in the sample metadata. Subjects who had been exposed to COVID-19, were actively infected with it, or had recovered from it provided the deeply sampled blood TCRbeta repertoires that made up the dataset. Samples were obtained from the ongoing ImmuneRACE study (first 160 participants) and from roughly 1,300 subjects provided by 6 global collaborators. The repertoires were released in a freely available public database intended as a resource for research on the immune response to SARS-CoV-2. The prospective study material was composed of cDNA or gDNA derived from T cells, B-cell-depleted T cells, or PBMCs. Where available, HLA class I and class II types were obtained from metadata supplied by the sample provider rather than from assay-based typing. General findings and caveats noted by the study authors: Clinical and demographic metadata were provided uncurated, with the amount varying by source and participant.

V sheds 2 bases and J sheds 2 bases, leaving 15 bases between their ends. The CDR3 runs 16 residues from the cysteine to the phenylalanine. Only CDR3 DNA remains: 48 bases, in frame from the first base. In the germline V gene, CDR1 corresponds to SGHAT and CDR2 to FQNNGV. One collaborating source in Seattle enrolled patients during active infection and followed them longitudinally through the course of disease. Whole blood was collected in K2EDTA tubes by collaborating institutions according to the institutions' own protocols. For TCRbeta analysis, collaborators shipped samples in one of three forms: frozen whole blood, isolated PBMCs, or DNA extracted from either of those sample types. Points on this clone: It has no known antigen specificity. Per-base quality was not reported, and no clone a single base away is much larger than it.

TCRbeta CDR3 regions were amplified from genomic DNA by means of the immunoSEQ Assay, a bias-controlled multiplex PCR. The paper's processing steps were these. The number of nucleated cells in each sample was estimated by amplification of reference gene primers within the assay. Sequence reads were collapsed and filtered to measure the absolute abundance of every unique TCRbeta CDR3 rearrangement. For each sample, productive Simpson clonality was calculated by taking the square root of Simpson's diversity index across productive rearrangements. TCRdb retrieved this table from immuneACCESS and kept in-frame rearrangements only. Not all clones are present; in checked studies, unresolved V genes account for under half, and no reason is known for the remainder. V, J and clone size derive from that table, while D and trimming were established from the DNA sequence. The sample includes about 200,000 clones, with 85% observed a single time. The ten top clones hold around 1% of the sample.

This chain joins TRBV11-2 to TRBJ1-1, and perhaps TRBD1 as D gene, on 6 matching bases. This clonotype was sampled from a man aged 60 to 75 with COVID-19, enrolled during active disease. The sequencing sample was made of peripheral blood. The DNA sequence is given as TGTGCCAGCAGCTTATCCGCCCCCAGGGGAAACACTGAAGCTTTCTTT. The encoded protein is CASSLSAPRGNTEAFF.